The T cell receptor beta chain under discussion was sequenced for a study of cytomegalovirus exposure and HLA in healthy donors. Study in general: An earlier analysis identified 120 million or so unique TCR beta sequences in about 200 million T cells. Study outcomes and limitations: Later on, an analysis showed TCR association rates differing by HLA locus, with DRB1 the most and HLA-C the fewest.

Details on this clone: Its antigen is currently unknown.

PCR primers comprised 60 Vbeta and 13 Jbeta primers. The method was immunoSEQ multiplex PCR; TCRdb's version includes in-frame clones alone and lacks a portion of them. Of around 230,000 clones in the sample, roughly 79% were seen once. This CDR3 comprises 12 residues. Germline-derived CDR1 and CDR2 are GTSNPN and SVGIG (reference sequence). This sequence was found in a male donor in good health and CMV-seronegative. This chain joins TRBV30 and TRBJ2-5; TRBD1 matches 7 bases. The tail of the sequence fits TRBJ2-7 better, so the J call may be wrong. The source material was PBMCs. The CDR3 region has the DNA TGTGCCTGGAGGGGACAGTTCTACGAGCAGTACTTC. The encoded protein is CAWRGQFYEQYF.